This T cell receptor beta chain was profiled in a study of vaccination and CD4 T cells after COVID-19. Study-level information: Convalescent individuals numbered four females and six males, two being Hispanic. The stimulus for the cells was overlapping spike peptides derived from SARS-CoV-2, HCoV-NL63, HCoV-OC43 and HCoV-229E.

In its sample, this clonotype was seen a few times. Its antigen is currently unknown. Oncomine TCR Beta short-read sequencing was applied to DNA from cultured CD4+ T cells. TCRdb processed the PCR reads anew with MiXCR; each CDR3 protein has one entry. The data contain about 25,000 distinct CDR3 sequences, about 29% of them singletons. Time point here: late sampling 161 to 241 days after vaccination in three convalescent patients. Treatment specified: approximately nine-day PBMC culture with coronavirus spike peptide pools or control peptides (ViraFEST assay). Trimming removed 3 bases from V and 3 bases from J; junction bases left unmatched: 12. Per the germline V gene, CDR1 is LNHNV and CDR2 is YYDKDF (reference sequence). The CDR3 has 17 amino acids.

The receptor comes from a human donor who had recovered from COVID-19. Sequencing used CD4+ T cells from blood, cultured in vitro, obtained about 7 months after SARS-CoV-2 vaccination. The chain has TRBV15 and TRBJ2-5; the match to TRBD1 covers 8 bases. The CDR3 DNA reads as TGTGCCACCAGCAGCGTTAGGGACAGGCGGGGTAAAGAGACCCAGTACTTC. This codes for CATSSVRDRRGKETQYF.